Described below is a single TCR beta chain sequence and its context. What it binds is not known. In the original workflow: A classifier for distant metastasis in papillary thyroid cancer was constructed using CDR3 differences observed across clinicopathological groups. MiXCR reprocessed the PCR reads for TCRdb. The V and J calls here are based on TCRdb, not the publication. The sample has 29,000 or so clones; 3.5% to 5% are singletons. The data were obtained in a study of metastatic and nonmetastatic thyroid tumors. Whole-study context: Thyroid patients, malignant and benign, had repertoires compared across blood and tumor or nodule tissue. General study points: Significantly higher TCR beta diversity was reportedly seen in malignant thyroid tumors than benign nodules, in blood and tumor.

The V gene's germline CDR1 is LGHNT and CDR2 FRNRAP. Trimming cost V 7 bases and J 9 bases, with 19 bases left between them. The CDR3 consists of 14 residues. Thyroid surgery took place with no prior treatment in any patient. The rearrangement uses TRBV12-5 and TRBJ2-1, with a weak D call TRBD1 (5 bases). The source of this sequence is a female donor with papillary thyroid cancer or a benign thyroid nodule (not recorded which). Some clones in this sample may be carry-over from other donors' samples. The specimen sequenced was blood. CDR3 nucleotide sequence: TGTGCTAGTGTCCTCAGGGTTGGCCCTTTTGAGCAGTTCTTC. Its translation: CASVLRVGPFEQFF.